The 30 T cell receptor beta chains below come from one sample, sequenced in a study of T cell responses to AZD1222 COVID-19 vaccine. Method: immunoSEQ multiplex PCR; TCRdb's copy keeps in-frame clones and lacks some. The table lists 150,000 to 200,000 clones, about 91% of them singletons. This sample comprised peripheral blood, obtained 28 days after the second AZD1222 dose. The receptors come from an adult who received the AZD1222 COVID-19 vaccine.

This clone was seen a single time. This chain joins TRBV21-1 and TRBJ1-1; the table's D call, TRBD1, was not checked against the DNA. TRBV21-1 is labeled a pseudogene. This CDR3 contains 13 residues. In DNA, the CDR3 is TGTGCCAGCAGGGGACAGGGGGGCAGGGGAGCTTTCTTT. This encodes CASRGQGGRGAFF.

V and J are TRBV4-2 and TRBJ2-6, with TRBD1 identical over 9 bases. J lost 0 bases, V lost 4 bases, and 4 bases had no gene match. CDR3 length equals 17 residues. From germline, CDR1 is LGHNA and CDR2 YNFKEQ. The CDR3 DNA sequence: TGTGCCAGCAGCCTGTCGACAGGGGGCTCTGGGGCCAACGTCCTGACTTTC. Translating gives CASSLSTGGSGANVLTF.

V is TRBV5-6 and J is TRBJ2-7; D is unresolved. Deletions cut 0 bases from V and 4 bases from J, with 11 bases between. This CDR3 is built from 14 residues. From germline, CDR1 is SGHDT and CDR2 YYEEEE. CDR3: CASSLGVPSYEQYF. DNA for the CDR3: TGTGCCAGCAGCTTGGGGGTCCCGTCGTACGAGCAGTACTTC. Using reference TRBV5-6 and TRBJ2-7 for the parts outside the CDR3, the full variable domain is DAGVTQSPTHLIKTRGQQVTLRCSPKSGHDTVSWYQQALGQGPQFIFQYYEEEERQRGNFPDRFSGHQFPNYSSELNVNALLLGDSALYLCASSLGVPSYEQYFGPGTRLTVT.

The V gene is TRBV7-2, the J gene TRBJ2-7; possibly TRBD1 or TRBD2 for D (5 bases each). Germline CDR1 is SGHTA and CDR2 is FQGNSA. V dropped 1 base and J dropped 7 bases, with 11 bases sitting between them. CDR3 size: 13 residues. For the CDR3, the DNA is TGTGCCAGCAGCTTAGTTGGGGGTAGGGAGCAGTACTTC. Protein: CASSLVGGREQYF.

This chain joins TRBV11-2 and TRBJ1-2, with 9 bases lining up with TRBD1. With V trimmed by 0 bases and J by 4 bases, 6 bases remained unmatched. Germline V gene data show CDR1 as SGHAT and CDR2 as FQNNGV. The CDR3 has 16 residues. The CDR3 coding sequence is TGTGCCAGCAGCTTAGATTGGGGACAGGGACTCTATGGCTACACCTTC. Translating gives CASSLDWGQGLYGYTF.

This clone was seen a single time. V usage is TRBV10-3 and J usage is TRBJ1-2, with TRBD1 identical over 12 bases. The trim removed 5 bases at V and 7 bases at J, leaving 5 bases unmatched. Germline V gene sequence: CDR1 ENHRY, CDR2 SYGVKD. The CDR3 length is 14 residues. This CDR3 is CAISTGQGARGYTF. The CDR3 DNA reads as TGTGCCATCAGTACGGGACAGGGGGCGCGTGGCTACACCTTC.

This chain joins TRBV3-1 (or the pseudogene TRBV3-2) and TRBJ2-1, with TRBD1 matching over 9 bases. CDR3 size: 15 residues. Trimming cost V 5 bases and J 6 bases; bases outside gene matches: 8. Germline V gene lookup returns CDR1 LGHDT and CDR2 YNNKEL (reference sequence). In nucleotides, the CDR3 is TGTGCCAGCAGCTCCGTACAGGGGGCCGGCAATGAGCAGTTCTTC. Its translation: CASSSVQGAGNEQFF.

CDR3 DNA sequence: TGTGCCACCAGCAGAGATCTCCACAGGGACTACGAGCAGTACTTC. Translating gives CATSRDLHRDYEQYF. V and J are TRBV15 and TRBJ2-7; D is possibly TRBD1 (6 bases). The V end was cut by 0 bases, the J end by 3 bases, with 12 bases between. CDR3 length: 15 amino acids. CDR1 is LNHNV, CDR2 YYDKDF, per germline (reference sequence).

CDR3 in amino acids: CASGLRENEKLFF. The CDR3 bases are TGTGCCAGCGGCCTACGGGAGAATGAAAAACTGTTTTTT. This chain uses TRBV3-1 (or the pseudogene TRBV3-2) with TRBJ1-4, with D unresolved. Trimming removed 8 bases at V and 5 bases at J, with 12 bases between. The CDR3 runs 13 residues. CDR1 and CDR2 (germline): LGHDT, YNNKEL (reference sequence).

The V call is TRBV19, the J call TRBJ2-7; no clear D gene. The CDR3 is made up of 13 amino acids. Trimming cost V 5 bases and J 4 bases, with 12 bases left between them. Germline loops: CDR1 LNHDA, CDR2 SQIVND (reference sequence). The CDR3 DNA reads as TGTGCCAGTAGTCAGAATCCCTTGTACGAGCAGTACTTC. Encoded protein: CASSQNPLYEQYF.

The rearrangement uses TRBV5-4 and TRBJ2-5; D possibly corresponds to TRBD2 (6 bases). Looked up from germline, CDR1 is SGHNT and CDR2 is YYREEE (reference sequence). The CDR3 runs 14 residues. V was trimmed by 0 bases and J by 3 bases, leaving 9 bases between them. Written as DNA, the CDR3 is TGTGCCAGCAGCTTGGGCCCGGGGGAAGAGACCCAGTACTTC. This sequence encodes CASSLGPGEETQYF.

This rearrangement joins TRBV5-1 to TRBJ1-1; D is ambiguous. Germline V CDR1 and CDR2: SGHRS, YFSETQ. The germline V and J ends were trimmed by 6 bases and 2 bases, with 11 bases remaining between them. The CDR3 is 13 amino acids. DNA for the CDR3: TGCGCCAGCACCTTCCGGATCAACACTGAAGCTTTCTTT. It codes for CASTFRINTEAFF.

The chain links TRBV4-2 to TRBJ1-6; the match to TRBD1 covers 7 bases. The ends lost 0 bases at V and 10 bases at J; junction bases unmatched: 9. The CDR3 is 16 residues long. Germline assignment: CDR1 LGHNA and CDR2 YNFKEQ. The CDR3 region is CASSQDPDRVGSPLHF. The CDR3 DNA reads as TGTGCCAGCAGCCAAGATCCCGACAGGGTCGGCTCACCCCTCCACTTT.

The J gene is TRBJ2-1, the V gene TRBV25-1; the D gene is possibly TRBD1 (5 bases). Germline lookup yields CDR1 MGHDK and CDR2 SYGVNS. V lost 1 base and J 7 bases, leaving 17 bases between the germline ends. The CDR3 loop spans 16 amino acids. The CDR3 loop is CASSESGGRAKNEQFF. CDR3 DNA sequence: TGTGCCAGCAGTGAATCTGGTGGCAGGGCTAAGAATGAGCAGTTCTTC.

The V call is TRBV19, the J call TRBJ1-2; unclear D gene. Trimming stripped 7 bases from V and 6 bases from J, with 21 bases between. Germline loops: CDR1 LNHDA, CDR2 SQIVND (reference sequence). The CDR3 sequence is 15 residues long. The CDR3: CASTRRGSGGDGYTF. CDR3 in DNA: TGTGCCAGTACCCGACGGGGATCCGGCGGAGATGGCTACACCTTC.

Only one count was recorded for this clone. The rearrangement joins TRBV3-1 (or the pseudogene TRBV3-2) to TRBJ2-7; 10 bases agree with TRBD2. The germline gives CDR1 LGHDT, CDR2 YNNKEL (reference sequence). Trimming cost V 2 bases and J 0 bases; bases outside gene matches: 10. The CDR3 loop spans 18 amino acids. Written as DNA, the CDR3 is TGTGCCAGCAGCCAAAGCGGGGGGGCCCAATCTCCCTCCTACGAGCAGTACTTC. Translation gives CASSQSGGAQSPSYEQYF.

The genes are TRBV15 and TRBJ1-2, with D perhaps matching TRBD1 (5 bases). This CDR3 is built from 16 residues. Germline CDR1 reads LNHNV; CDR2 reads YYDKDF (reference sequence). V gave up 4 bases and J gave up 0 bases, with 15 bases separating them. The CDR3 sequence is CATSTHSGTANYGYTF. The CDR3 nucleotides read TGTGCCACCAGCACGCACTCCGGGACGGCTAACTATGGCTACACCTTC.

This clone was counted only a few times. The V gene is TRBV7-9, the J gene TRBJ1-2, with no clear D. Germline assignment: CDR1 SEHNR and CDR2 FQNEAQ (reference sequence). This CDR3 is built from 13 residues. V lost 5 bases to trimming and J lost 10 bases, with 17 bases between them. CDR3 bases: TGTGCCAGCAGCGTTCCTCAGGCGACCCTCTACACCTTC. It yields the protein CASSVPQATLYTF.

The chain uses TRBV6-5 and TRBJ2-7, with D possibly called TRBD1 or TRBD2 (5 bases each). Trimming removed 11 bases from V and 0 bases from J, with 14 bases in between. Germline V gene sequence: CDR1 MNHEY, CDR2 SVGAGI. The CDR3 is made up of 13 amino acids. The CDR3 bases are TGTGCCGGGGGTCCCAGCCCCTCCTACGAGCAGTACTTC. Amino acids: CAGGPSPSYEQYF.

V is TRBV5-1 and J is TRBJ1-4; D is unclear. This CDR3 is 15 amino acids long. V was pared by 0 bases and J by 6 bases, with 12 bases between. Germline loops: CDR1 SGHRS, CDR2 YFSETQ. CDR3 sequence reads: CASSLAVGEHEKLFF. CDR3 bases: TGCGCCAGCAGCTTGGCTGTAGGAGAGCATGAAAAACTGTTTTTT. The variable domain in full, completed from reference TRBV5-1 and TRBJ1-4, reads KAGVTQTPRYLIKTRGQQVTLSCSPISGHRSVSWYQQTPGQGLQFLFEYFSETQRNKGNFPGRFSGRQFSNSRSEMNVSTLELGDSALYLCASSLAVGEHEKLFFGSGTQLSVL.

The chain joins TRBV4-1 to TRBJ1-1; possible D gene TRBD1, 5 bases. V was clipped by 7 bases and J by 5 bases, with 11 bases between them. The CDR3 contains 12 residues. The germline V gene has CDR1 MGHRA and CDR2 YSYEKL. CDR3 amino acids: CASTGGGTEAFF. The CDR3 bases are TGCGCCAGCACGGGGGGAGGAACTGAAGCTTTCTTT.

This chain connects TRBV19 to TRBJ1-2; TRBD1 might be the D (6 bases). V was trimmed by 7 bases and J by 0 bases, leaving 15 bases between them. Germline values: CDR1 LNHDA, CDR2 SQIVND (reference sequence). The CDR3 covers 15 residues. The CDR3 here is CASKSGRTANYGYTF. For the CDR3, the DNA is TGTGCCAGTAAAAGTGGACGGACAGCTAACTATGGCTACACCTTC.

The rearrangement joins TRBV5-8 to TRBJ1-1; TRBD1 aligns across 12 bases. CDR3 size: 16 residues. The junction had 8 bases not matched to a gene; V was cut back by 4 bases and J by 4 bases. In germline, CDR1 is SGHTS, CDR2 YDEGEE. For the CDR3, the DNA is TGTGCCAGCAGCACATGGGACAGGGGGCCCGTCACTGAAGCTTTCTTT. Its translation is CASSTWDRGPVTEAFF. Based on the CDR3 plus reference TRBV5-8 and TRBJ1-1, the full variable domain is EAGVTQSPTHLIKTRGQQATLRCSPISGHTSVYWYQQALGLGLQFLLWYDEGEERNRGNFPPRFSGRQFPNYSSELNVNALELEDSALYLCASSTWDRGPVTEAFFGQGTRLTVV.

This CDR3 reads CAISGGRGLSADTQYF. In nucleotides, the CDR3 is TGTGCCATCAGCGGCGGGAGGGGCCTTTCCGCAGATACGCAGTATTTT. The J gene is TRBJ2-3, the V gene TRBV10-3, with 9 bases identical to TRBD2. The CDR3 runs to 16 residues. The germline CDR1 and CDR2 sequences are ENHRY and SYGVKD. After removal of 6 bases from V and 4 bases from J, the junction contained 11 bases not matched to a gene.

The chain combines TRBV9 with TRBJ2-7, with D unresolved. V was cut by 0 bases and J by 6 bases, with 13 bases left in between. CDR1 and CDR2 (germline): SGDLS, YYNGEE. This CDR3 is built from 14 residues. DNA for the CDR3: TGTGCCAGCAGCGTAGAAGCCGGTGCGCGCGAGCAGTACTTC. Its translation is CASSVEAGAREQYF.

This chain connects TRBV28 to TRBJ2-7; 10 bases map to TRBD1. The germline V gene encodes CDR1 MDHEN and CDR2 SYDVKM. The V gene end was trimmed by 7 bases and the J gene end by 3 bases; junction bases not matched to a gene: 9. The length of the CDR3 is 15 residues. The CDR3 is CASKPGGTGVYEQYF. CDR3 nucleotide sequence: TGTGCCAGCAAACCCGGGGGGACAGGGGTCTACGAGCAGTACTTC.

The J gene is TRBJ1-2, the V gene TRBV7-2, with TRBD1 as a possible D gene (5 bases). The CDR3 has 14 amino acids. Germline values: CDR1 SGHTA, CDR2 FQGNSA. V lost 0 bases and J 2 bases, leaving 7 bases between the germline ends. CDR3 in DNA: TGTGCCAGCAGCTTAGCAGAGGGGAACTATGGCTACACCTTC. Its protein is CASSLAEGNYGYTF.

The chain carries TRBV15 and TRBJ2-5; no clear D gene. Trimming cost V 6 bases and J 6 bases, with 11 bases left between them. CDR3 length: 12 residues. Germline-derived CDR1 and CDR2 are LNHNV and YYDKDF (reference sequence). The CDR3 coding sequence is TGTGCCACCAGTTCCCTAGGGAAGACCCAGTACTTC. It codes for CATSSLGKTQYF.

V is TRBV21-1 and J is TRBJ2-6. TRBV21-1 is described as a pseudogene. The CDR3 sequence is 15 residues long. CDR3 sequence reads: CASSNILTGANVLTF. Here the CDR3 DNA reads TGTGCCAGCAGCAACATCCTTACTGGGGCCAACGTCCTGACTTTC.

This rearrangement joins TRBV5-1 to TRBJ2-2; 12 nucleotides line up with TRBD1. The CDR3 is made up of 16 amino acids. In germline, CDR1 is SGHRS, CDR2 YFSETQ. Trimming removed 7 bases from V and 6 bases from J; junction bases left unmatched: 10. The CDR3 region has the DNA TGCGCCAGCCGCCTCGGGGGGACAGGGGGCGCCGGGGAGCTGTTTTTT. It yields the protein CASRLGGTGGAGELFF.